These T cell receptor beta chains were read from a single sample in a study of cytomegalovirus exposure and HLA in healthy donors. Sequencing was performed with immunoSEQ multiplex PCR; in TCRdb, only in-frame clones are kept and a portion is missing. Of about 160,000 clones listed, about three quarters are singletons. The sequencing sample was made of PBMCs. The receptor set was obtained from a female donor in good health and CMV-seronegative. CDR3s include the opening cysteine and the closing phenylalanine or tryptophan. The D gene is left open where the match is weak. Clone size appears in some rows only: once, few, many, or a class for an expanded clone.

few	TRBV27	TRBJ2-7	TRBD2	CASSSGRSYEQYF	TGTGCCAGCAGTAGCGGGAGGTCCTACGAGCAGTACTTC
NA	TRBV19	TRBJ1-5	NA	CASSTFRTGGHQPQHF	TGTGCCAGTAGTACCTTCCGAACAGGTGGGCATCAGCCCCAGCATTTT
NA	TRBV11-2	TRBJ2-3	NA	CASSLGQGADTQYF	TGTGCCAGCAGCCTGGGTCAAGGGGCAGATACGCAGTATTTT
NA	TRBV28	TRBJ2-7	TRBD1	CASSRTGGSSYEQYF	TGTGCCAGCAGCAGGACAGGGGGAAGCTCCTACGAGCAGTACTTC
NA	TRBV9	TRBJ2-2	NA	CASSPVASNTGELFF	TGTGCCAGCTCCCCCGTTGCGTCGAACACCGGGGAGCTGTTTTTT
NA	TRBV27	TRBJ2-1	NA	CASSHRDSTNEQFF	TGTGCCAGCAGTCACCGGGACTCTACCAATGAGCAGTTCTTC
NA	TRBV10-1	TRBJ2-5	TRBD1	CASSDSTGVEETQYF	TGCGCCAGCAGTGATTCTACAGGGGTGGAAGAGACCCAGTACTTC
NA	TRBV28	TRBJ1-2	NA	CASIQSGGINYGYTF	TGTGCCAGCATCCAATCGGGAGGAATTAACTATGGCTACACCTTC
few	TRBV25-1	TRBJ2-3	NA	CASSLGAARADTQYF	TGTGCCAGCAGCCTCGGAGCGGCTCGCGCAGATACGCAGTATTTT
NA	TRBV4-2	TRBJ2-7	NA	CASSQESGESYEQYF	TGTGCCAGCAGCCAAGAATCGGGGGAGTCCTACGAGCAGTACTTC
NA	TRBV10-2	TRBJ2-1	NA	CASSDRGAYNEQFF	TGCGCCAGCAGTGACAGGGGGGCCTACAATGAGCAGTTCTTC
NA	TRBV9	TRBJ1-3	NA	CASSQDRGTGNTIYF	TGTGCCAGCAGCCAAGACCGGGGGACGGGAAACACCATATATTTT
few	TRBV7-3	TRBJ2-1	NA	CASGFGQAEQFF	TGTGCCAGCGGATTTGGGCAGGCCGAGCAGTTCTTC
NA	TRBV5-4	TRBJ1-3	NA	CASSSGTRPGNTIYF	TGTGCCAGCAGCTCCGGGACAAGGCCTGGAAACACCATATATTTT
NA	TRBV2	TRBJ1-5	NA	CASSVWAPEGQPQHF	TGTGCCAGCAGTGTTTGGGCCCCAGAGGGCCAGCCCCAGCATTTT
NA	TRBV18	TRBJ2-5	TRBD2	CASSRAGGTGRTSGDSTQYF	TGTGCCAGCTCCCGCGCGGGGGGCACTGGCCGGACTAGCGGGGATTCGACCCAGTACTTC
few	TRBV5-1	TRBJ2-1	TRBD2	CASSPTSGRAGEQFF	TGCGCCAGCAGCCCGACTAGCGGGAGGGCCGGTGAGCAGTTCTTC
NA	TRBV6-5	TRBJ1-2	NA	CASSPSNYGYTF	TGTGCCAGCAGTCCCTCTAACTATGGCTACACCTTC
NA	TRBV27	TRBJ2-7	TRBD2	CASSLSGREVTYEQYF	TGTGCCAGCAGTTTATCAGGTCGGGAGGTAACCTACGAGCAGTACTTC
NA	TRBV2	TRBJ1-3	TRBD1	CASSRLGQGSGNTIYF	TGTGCCAGCAGTCGGCTGGGACAGGGATCGGGAAACACCATATATTTT
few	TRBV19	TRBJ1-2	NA	CASSIDGQTSYGYTF	TGTGCCAGTAGTATTGACGGACAGACAAGCTATGGCTACACCTTC
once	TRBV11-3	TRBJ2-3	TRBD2	CASSHRGTSPPDTQYF	TGTGCCAGCAGCCACCGAGGGACTAGTCCCCCAGATACGCAGTATTTT
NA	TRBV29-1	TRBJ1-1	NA	CSVDPGYRSNTEAFF	TGCAGCGTTGACCCCGGTTACAGGTCGAACACTGAAGCTTTCTTT
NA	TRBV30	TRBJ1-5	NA	CAWSVTGTNQPQHF	TGTGCCTGGAGTGTAACAGGGACCAATCAGCCCCAGCATTTT
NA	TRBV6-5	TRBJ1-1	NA	CASSQLGEAFF	TGTGCCAGCAGCCAACTCGGTGAAGCTTTCTTT
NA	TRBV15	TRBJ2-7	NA	CATSRGPAGTTVYEQYF	TGTGCCACCAGCAGAGGACCCGCCGGGACAACCGTCTACGAGCAGTACTTC
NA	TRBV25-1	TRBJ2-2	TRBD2	CASQTRGARNTGELFF	TGTGCCAGCCAAACGCGGGGGGCAAGGAACACCGGGGAGCTGTTTTTT
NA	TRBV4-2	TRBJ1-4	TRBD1	CASSEDPGTAQKKLFF	TGTGCCAGCAGCGAAGACCCCGGGACAGCCCAAAAAAAACTGTTTTTT
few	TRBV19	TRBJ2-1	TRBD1	CASSLTGSTYNEQFF	TGTGCCAGTAGCCTGACAGGGTCCACATACAATGAGCAGTTCTTC
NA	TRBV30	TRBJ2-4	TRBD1	CAWTEGATKNIQYF	TGTGCCTGGACCGAGGGGGCGACCAAAAACATTCAGTACTTC
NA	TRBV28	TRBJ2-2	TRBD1	CASSPTGGGGGELFF	TGTGCCAGCAGTCCGACAGGGGGCGGGGGCGGGGAGCTGTTTTTT
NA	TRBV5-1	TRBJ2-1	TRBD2	CASSPGTNNEQFF	TGCGCCAGCAGCCCCGGGACTAACAATGAGCAGTTCTTC
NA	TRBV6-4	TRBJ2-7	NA	CASSPGGAAYEQYF	TGTGCCAGCAGTCCCGGCGGGGCCGCCTACGAGCAGTACTTC
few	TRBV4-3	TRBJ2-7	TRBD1	CASSQGDRGLREQYF	TGCGCCAGCAGCCAGGGGGACAGGGGATTGAGAGAGCAGTACTTC
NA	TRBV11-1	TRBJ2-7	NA	CASSLAGQKAYYEQYF	TGTGCCAGCAGCTTAGCTGGGCAGAAAGCCTACTACGAGCAGTACTTC
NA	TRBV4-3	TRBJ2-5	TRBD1	CASSQVGAGGETQYF	TGCGCCAGCAGCCAAGTAGGGGCAGGGGGCGAGACCCAGTACTTC
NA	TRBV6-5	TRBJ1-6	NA	CASSFRENSPLHF	TGTGCCAGCAGTTTTCGGGAAAATTCACCCCTCCACTTT
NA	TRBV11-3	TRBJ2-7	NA	CASSTGVGNEQYF	TGTGCCAGCAGCACCGGGGTCGGCAACGAGCAGTACTTC
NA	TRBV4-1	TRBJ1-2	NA	CASSRGGGVDYGYTF	TGCGCCAGCAGCCGGGGAGGCGGGGTGGACTATGGCTACACCTTC
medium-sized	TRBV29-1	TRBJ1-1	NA	CSGSLGGDTEAFF	TGCAGCGGTTCCTTGGGTGGAGACACTGAAGCTTTCTTT
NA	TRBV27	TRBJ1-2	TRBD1	CAGSPRQGGGYTF	TGTGCCGGCAGTCCGCGACAGGGGGGCGGCTACACCTTC
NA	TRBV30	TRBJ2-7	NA	CAWSIRGYEQYF	TGTGCCTGGTCTATTAGGGGCTACGAGCAGTACTTC
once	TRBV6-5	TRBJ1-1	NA	CASSREGVATEAFF	TGTGCCAGCAGCCGCGAAGGGGTGGCCACTGAAGCTTTCTTT
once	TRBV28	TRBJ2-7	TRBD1	CASTPPGQGTYEQYF	TGTGCCAGCACCCCCCCGGGACAGGGGACCTACGAGCAGTACTTC
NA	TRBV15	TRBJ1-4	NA	CATSRDQGWVEKLFF	TGTGCCACCAGCAGAGATCAGGGATGGGTGGAAAAACTGTTTTTT
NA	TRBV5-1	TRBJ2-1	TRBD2	CASETSGAEGNEQFF	TGCGCCAGCGAGACTAGCGGGGCAGAGGGGAATGAGCAGTTCTTC
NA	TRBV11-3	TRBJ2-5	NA	CASSLGQGRETQYF	TGTGCCAGCAGCTTAGGGCAGGGGCGGGAGACCCAGTACTTC
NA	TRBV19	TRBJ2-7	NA	CASSMKNRLAYEQYF	TGTGCCAGTAGTATGAAGAACAGACTAGCCTACGAGCAGTACTTC
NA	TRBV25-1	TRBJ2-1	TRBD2	CATYSGGANNEQFF	TGTGCCACCTATAGCGGGGGGGCGAACAATGAGCAGTTCTTC
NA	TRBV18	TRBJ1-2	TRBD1	CASSPQGANYGYTF	TGTGCCAGCTCACCCCAGGGGGCGAACTATGGCTACACCTTC
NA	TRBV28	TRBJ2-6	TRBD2	CASSPGTSGHSSGANVLTF	TGTGCCAGCAGTCCGGGGACTAGCGGGCATTCCTCTGGGGCCAACGTCCTGACTTTC
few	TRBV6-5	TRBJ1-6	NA	CASSYVGGGSPLHF	TGTGCCAGCAGTTACGTCGGGGGTGGTTCACCCCTCCACTTT
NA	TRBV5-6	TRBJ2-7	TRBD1	CASSRGQELSYEQYF	TGTGCCAGCAGCCGGGGACAGGAGCTCTCCTACGAGCAGTACTTC
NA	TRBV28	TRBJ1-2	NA	CASSLVRANYGYTF	TGTGCCAGCAGTTTGGTCAGGGCGAACTATGGCTACACCTTC
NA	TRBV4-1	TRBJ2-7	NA	CASSQGGAEGWSRSYEQYF	TGCGCCAGCAGCCAAGGTGGGGCAGAAGGCTGGTCTAGGTCCTACGAGCAGTACTTC
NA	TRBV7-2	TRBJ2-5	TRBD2	CASSFRGEETQYF	TGTGCCAGCAGCTTTCGGGGGGAAGAGACCCAGTACTTC
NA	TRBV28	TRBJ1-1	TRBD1	CASSLSNRGNTEAFF	TGTGCCAGCAGTCTCTCTAACAGGGGTAACACTGAAGCTTTCTTT
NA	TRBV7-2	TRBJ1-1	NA	CASSPAPGGNTEAFF	TGTGCCAGCAGCCCGGCCCCCGGGGGGAACACTGAAGCTTTCTTT
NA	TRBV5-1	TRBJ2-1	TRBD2	CASSLLIAGGQINEQFF	TGCGCCAGCAGCTTGCTAATAGCGGGAGGGCAGATCAATGAGCAGTTCTTC
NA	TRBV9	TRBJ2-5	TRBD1	CASSAGLGGGETQYF	TGTGCCAGCAGCGCAGGCTTAGGGGGCGGGGAGACCCAGTACTTC